This TCR beta chain was retrieved from a study of post-analysis software for immune sequencing data. Study observations and caveats: Multiple sclerosis patients showed significantly lower normalized Chao1 diversity than controls did. The five TRBV segments detected at higher frequency in patients than in controls included TRBV5-6, TRBV5-1 and TRBV20-1.

This clonotype was observed a few times. Its target is unknown. Unique molecular identifiers were built into the TCR beta cDNA libraries. T cells numbering 1 to 10 million yielded cDNA molecules that totaled about 500,000. TCRdb called the PCR reads again in MiXCR, with one record for every CDR3 protein. The sample has fewer than 850,000 distinct CDR3 sequences, approximately 30% seen once. Between the trimmed V and J ends, which lost 0 bases and 5 bases, there was a span of 19 bases. The CDR3 has 17 amino acids. Germline V gene lookup returns CDR1 ENHRY and CDR2 SYGVKD. The TCR comes from a girl aged 5 to 17 with multiple sclerosis. The rearrangement joins TRBV10-3 to TRBJ2-5; D could derive from TRBD1 or TRBD2 (6 bases each). Sequenced material: blood. The CDR3 bases are TGTGCCATCAGTGAGTCGAGGGACCGGGGGCCCATGGAGACCCAGTACTTC. Encoded protein: CAISESRDRGPMETQYF.